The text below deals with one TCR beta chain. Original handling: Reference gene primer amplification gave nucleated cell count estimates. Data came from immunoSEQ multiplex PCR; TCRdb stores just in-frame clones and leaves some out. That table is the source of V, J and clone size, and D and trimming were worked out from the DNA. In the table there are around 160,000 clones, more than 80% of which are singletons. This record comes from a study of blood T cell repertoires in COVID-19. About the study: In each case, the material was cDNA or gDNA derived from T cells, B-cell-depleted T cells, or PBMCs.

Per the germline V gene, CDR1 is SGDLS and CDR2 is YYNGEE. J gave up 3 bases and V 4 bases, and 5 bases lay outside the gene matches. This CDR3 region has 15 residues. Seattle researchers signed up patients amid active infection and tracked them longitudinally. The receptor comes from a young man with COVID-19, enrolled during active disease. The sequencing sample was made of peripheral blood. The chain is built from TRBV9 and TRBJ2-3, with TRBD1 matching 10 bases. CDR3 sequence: CASSLRTGGTDTQYF. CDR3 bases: TGTGCCAGCAGCCTTCGGACAGGGGGGACAGATACGCAGTATTTT.